Listed here are 22 T cell receptor beta chains from one sample, sequenced in a study of shared clonotypes between healthy human individuals. TCRdb's table, derived via immunoSEQ multiplex PCR, lists solely in-frame clones and lacks some. The profile shows over a million clones, about 70% of them singletons. Sample: memory CD4+ T cells sorted from blood. As for subset: CD45RA-negative fraction. The receptors here all came from a man between 18 and 35 years old in good health.

The J gene is TRBJ1-2, the V gene TRBV6-5; D gene ambiguous. CDR3 length: 13 amino acids. V lost 4 bases and J 4 bases, leaving 10 bases between the germline ends. CDR1 is MNHEY, CDR2 SVGAGI, per germline. As DNA, the CDR3 is TGTGCCAGCAGTTCTACAGCGTTCTATGGCTACACCTTC. Translated: CASSSTAFYGYTF.

This clone was counted a few times. The V call is TRBV5-6, the J call TRBJ1-1, with D uncertain. This CDR3 spans 11 amino acids. Trimming took off 4 bases at V and 5 bases at J, with 6 bases between the two ends. Germline CDR1 reads SGHDT; CDR2 reads YYEEEE. The DNA of the CDR3 is TGTGCCAGCAGCAGGTCTACTGAAGCTTTCTTT. Its protein product is CASSRSTEAFF.

This clone appeared once. The V call is TRBV20-1, the J call TRBJ1-4, with D unresolved. Deletions cut 6 bases from V and 8 bases from J, with 10 bases between. Germline V gives CDR1 DFQATT, CDR2 SNEGSKA (reference sequence). The CDR3 has 11 amino acids. The CDR3 sequence: CSAPGGEKLFF. CDR3 in DNA: TGCAGTGCCCCAGGAGGGGAAAAACTGTTTTTT.

This clone was recorded a few times. The genes are TRBV7-9 and TRBJ1-2; D gene ambiguous. CDR1 SEHNR and CDR2 FQNEAQ come from the germline V gene (reference sequence). This CDR3 comprises 13 residues. V was pared by 6 bases and J by 10 bases, with 18 bases between. The CDR3 protein is CASSSSLDRNYTF. CDR3 coding DNA: TGTGCCAGCAGTTCTTCCCTCGACCGCAACTACACCTTC.

CDR3 sequence reads: CAFSGAGGRRTGANVLTF. CDR3 DNA sequence: TGTGCCTTTAGCGGGGCAGGGGGCAGGAGGACTGGGGCCAACGTCCTGACTTTC. V is TRBV30 and J is TRBJ2-6; either TRBD1 or TRBD2 may supply D (8 bases each). This CDR3 is 18 amino acids long. V was shortened by 7 bases and J by 2 bases, with 24 bases between the two germline ends. Looked up from germline, CDR1 is GTSNPN and CDR2 is SVGIG (reference sequence).

Regarding this clone: This same CDR3 is encoded by further DNA sequences in the sample. The chain employs TRBV5-1 and TRBJ2-7; 11 bases match TRBD2. The V gene end was trimmed by 3 bases and the J gene end by 0 bases; junction bases not matched to a gene: 2. Germline V CDR1 and CDR2: SGHRS, YFSETQ. The CDR3 contains 15 residues. The CDR3 nucleotides are TGCGCCAGCAGCTCCGGGACTAGCGGCTCCTACGAGCAGTACTTC. This sequence encodes CASSSGTSGSYEQYF.

This clone has just one count. The chain employs TRBV19 and TRBJ2-1; 7 bases are a match to TRBD2. The germline V gene encodes CDR1 LNHDA and CDR2 SQIVND (reference sequence). V lost 7 bases, J lost 9 bases, and 12 bases stayed unmatched. The CDR3 sequence is 14 residues long. In DNA, the CDR3 is TGTGCCAGTACCGAGACGGAGAAGCGGGGTGAGCAGTTCTTC. This translates into CASTETEKRGEQFF. Together with reference TRBV19 and TRBJ2-1, the CDR3 gives the full variable domain: DGGITQSPKYLFRKEGQNVTLSCEQNLNHDAMYWYRQDPGQGLRLIYYSQIVNDFQKGDIAEGYSVSREKKESFPLTVTSAQKNPTAFYLCASTETEKRGEQFFGPGTRLTVL.

The V and J genes are TRBV2 and TRBJ1-4; 7 nucleotides agree with TRBD1. This CDR3 comprises 14 residues. The germline V gene has CDR1 SNHLY and CDR2 FYNNEI. The ends lost 7 bases at V and 7 bases at J; junction bases unmatched: 9. In nucleotides, the CDR3 is TGTGCCAGCACCCAACAGGGGATTGGTGAAAAACTGTTTTTT. Translating it yields CASTQQGIGEKLFF.

This clone has only one observation. The chain is built from TRBV25-1 and TRBJ2-7; 7 bases are shared with TRBD2. The V and J ends lost 4 bases and 0 bases, in that order; junction bases with no gene match: 6. The CDR3 has 15 amino acids. Germline-derived CDR1 and CDR2 are MGHDK and SYGVNS. The CDR3 loop reads CASSVPAGNSYEQYF. The DNA for the CDR3 is TGTGCCAGCAGTGTGCCAGCGGGGAACTCCTACGAGCAGTACTTC.

This clone appeared many times. Other DNA sequences from this sample encode an identical CDR3 as well. CDR3 coding DNA: TGTGCCAGTAGTATCAGCGCTGGAAACACCATATATTTT. It is translated as CASSISAGNTIYF. The chain is built from TRBV19 and TRBJ1-3; unclear D gene. Germline CDR1 LNHDA, CDR2 SQIVND (reference sequence). The CDR3 is 13 amino acids. Trimming removed 3 bases from V and 2 bases from J, with 5 bases in between.

This chain joins TRBV4-3 and TRBJ2-3; D call uncertain. There are 13 residues in the CDR3. With 1 base removed from V and 0 bases from J, the gap between germline ends came to 2 bases. Germline CDR1 is LGHNA and CDR2 is YSLEER. CDR3 DNA: TGCGCCAGCAGCCAAGGAAGCACAGATACGCAGTATTTT. Protein: CASSQGSTDTQYF.

J is TRBJ1-4 and V is TRBV11-2; D unclear. V shed 3 bases and J shed 3 bases, with 8 bases lying between them. This CDR3 region has 14 residues. Germline V gene lookup returns CDR1 SGHAT and CDR2 FQNNGV. CDR3 sequence (DNA): TGTGCCAGCAGCTTTGGCGCAGCTAATGAAAAACTGTTTTTT. Its translation: CASSFGAANEKLFF.

The chain joins TRBV9 to TRBJ2-6, with D unresolved. V was shortened by 2 bases and J by 2 bases, with 5 bases between the two germline ends. This CDR3 spans 14 amino acids. Germline CDR1 SGDLS, CDR2 YYNGEE. The CDR3 DNA is TGTGCCAGCAGCGTCAGTGCTGGGGCCAACGTCCTGACTTTC. Translation: CASSVSAGANVLTF.

The rearrangement uses TRBV2 and TRBJ2-7; D is possibly TRBD2 (6 bases). V dropped 10 bases and J dropped 5 bases, with 18 bases sitting between them. The CDR3 length is 13 residues. In germline, CDR1 is SNHLY, CDR2 FYNNEI. The CDR3 DNA reads as TGTGCCACCAACCGGGACTGGGGCGACGAGCAGTACTTC. Amino acids: CATNRDWGDEQYF. Combining the CDR3 with reference TRBV2 and TRBJ2-7 gives the whole variable domain EPEVTQTPSHQVTQMGQEVILRCVPISNHLYFYWYRQILGQKVEFLVSFYNNEISEKSEIFDDQFSVERPDGSNFTLKIRSTKLEDSAMYFCATNRDWGDEQYFGPGTRLTVT.

The chain uses TRBV6-5 and TRBJ2-7; perhaps TRBD2 as D (5 bases). Trimming shortened V by 4 bases and J by 9 bases, and 10 bases separated the two germline ends. Per the germline V gene, CDR1 is MNHEY and CDR2 is SVGAGI. The CDR3 sequence is 11 residues long. The CDR3 nucleotides read TGTGCCAGCAGTTCTGAGGGCGGGCAGTACTTC. Translating gives CASSSEGGQYF.

This chain joins TRBV25-1 and TRBJ2-3, with 9 bases identical to TRBD2. Germline loops: CDR1 MGHDK, CDR2 SYGVNS. Germline trimming cut 0 bases from V and 0 bases from J; bases unmatched to any gene: 4. The CDR3 covers 17 residues. In DNA, the CDR3 is TGTGCCAGCAGTGAATACAGCGGGGGGTATAGCACAGATACGCAGTATTTT. Translating gives CASSEYSGGYSTDTQYF.

The chain combines TRBV5-4 with TRBJ2-2; D not certain. Trimming removed 4 bases from V and 7 bases from J, with 11 bases in between. The CDR3 length is 13 residues. CDR1 and CDR2 from the germline V gene are SGHNT and YYREEE (reference sequence). The CDR3 here is CASSPAGGGELFF. CDR3 nucleotides: TGTGCCAGCAGCCCGGCTGGTGGCGGGGAGCTGTTTTTT.

The gene calls are TRBV5-4 and TRBJ2-2; D not resolved. Trimming took 4 bases from V and 0 from J, leaving 13 bases between them. Germline values: CDR1 SGHNT, CDR2 YYREEE (reference sequence). The CDR3 consists of 16 residues. CDR3 amino acids: CASSTSFSTNTGELFF. CDR3 in DNA: TGTGCCAGCAGCACGTCCTTTTCTACGAACACCGGGGAGCTGTTTTTT.

This clone has just a few counts. V and J are TRBV10-2 and TRBJ1-1; D is ambiguous. Deletions cut 6 bases from V and 1 base from J, with 12 bases between. The germline V gene has CDR1 WSHSY and CDR2 SAAADI. The CDR3 length is 14 residues. CDR3 amino acids: CASRRDGANTEAFF. The CDR3 region has the DNA TGCGCCAGCAGGAGAGACGGAGCGAACACTGAAGCTTTCTTT.

The table lists this clone with a few counts. Other DNA sequences in this sample translate to the same CDR3. This sequence joins TRBV7-9 and TRBJ2-5; no clear D. The germline V gene has CDR1 SEHNR and CDR2 FQNEAQ (reference sequence). The CDR3 extends over 12 amino acids. V was cut by 2 bases and J by 5 bases, with 6 bases left in between. As DNA, the CDR3 is TGTGCCAGCAGCTTAACCGCTGAGACCCAGTACTTC. Its protein product is CASSLTAETQYF.

The chain combines TRBV5-1 with TRBJ2-3; TRBD2 agrees at 10 bases. The V and J ends lost 0 bases and 4 bases, in that order; junction bases with no gene match: 8. Germline V lookup: CDR1 SGHRS, CDR2 YFSETQ. The CDR3 is made up of 17 amino acids. Here the CDR3 DNA reads TGCGCCAGCAGCTTGGGAGCAGCGGGGGGGCCAGCAGATACGCAGTATTTT. It specifies CASSLGAAGGPADTQYF.

This sequence joins TRBV6-6 and TRBJ2-1; 9 positions agree with TRBD1. Losses at the gene ends were 6 bases for V and 8 bases for J; bases not matched to a gene: 11. The germline gives CDR1 MNHNY, CDR2 SVGAGI (reference sequence). The length of the CDR3 is 15 residues. For the CDR3, the DNA is TGTGCCAGCAGCTCCTGGGGACAGGGTGATCATGAGCAGTTCTTC. Translating it yields CASSSWGQGDHEQFF.